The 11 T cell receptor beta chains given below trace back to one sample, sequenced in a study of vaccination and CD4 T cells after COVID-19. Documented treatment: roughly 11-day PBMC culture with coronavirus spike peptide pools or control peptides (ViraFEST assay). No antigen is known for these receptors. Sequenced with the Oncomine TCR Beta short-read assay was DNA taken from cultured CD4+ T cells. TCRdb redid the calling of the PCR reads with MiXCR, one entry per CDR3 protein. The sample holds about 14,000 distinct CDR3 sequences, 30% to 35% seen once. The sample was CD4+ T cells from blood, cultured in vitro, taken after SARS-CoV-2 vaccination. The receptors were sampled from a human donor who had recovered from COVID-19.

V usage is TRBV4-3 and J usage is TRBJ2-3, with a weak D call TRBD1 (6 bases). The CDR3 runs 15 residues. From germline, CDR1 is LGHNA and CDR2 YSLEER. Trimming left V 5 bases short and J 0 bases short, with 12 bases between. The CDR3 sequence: CASSVTGRSTDTQYF. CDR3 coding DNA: TGCGCCAGCAGCGTAACAGGGCGGAGCACAGATACGCAGTATTTT.

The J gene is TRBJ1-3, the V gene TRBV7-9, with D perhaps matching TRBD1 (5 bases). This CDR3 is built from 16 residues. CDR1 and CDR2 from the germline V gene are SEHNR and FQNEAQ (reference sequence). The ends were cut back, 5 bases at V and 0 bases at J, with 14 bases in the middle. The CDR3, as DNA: TGTGCCAGCAGCGGGGGGTGGAGCCCCTCTGGAAACACCATATATTTT. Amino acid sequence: CASSGGWSPSGNTIYF.

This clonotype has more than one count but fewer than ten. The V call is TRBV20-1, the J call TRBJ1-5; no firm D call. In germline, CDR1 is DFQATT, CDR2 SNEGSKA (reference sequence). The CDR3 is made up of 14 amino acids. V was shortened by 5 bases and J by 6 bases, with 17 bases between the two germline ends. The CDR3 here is CSASQPPMGQPQHF. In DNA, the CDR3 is TGCAGTGCTTCACAGCCCCCTATGGGTCAGCCCCAGCATTTT.

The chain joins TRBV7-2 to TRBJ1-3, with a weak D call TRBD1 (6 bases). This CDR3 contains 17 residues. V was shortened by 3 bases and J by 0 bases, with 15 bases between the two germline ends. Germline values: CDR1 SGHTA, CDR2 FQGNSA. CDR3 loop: CASSFLTGPSSGNTIYF. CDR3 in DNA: TGTGCCAGCAGCTTCCTAACAGGGCCCAGCTCTGGAAACACCATATATTTT.

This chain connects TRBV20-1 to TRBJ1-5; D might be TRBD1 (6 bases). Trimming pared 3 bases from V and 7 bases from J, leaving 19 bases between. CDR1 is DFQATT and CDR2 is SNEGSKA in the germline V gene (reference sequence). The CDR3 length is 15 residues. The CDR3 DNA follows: TGCAGTGCTAGTTTGACAGGCGTCCCGGGACAGCCCCAGCATTTT. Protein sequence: CSASLTGVPGQPQHF.

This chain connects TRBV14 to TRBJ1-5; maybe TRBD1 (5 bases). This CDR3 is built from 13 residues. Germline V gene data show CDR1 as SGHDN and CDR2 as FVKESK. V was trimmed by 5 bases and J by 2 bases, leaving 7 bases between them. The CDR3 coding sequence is TGTGCCAGCAGCAGACAGCGCAATCAGCCCCAGCATTTT. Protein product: CASSRQRNQPQHF.

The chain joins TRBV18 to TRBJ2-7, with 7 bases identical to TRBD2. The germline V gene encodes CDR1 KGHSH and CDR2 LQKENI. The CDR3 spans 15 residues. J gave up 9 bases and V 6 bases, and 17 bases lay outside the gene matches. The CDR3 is CASSYLAERSDGQYF. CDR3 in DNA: TGTGCCAGCTCGTATCTAGCGGAACGGTCCGACGGGCAGTACTTC.

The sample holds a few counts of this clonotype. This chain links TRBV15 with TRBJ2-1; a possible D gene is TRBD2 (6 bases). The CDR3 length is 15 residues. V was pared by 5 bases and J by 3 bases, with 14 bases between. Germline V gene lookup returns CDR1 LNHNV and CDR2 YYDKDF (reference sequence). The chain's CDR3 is CATSDRDSFYNEQFF. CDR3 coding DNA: TGTGCCACCAGCGACCGGGACTCTTTCTACAATGAGCAGTTCTTC.

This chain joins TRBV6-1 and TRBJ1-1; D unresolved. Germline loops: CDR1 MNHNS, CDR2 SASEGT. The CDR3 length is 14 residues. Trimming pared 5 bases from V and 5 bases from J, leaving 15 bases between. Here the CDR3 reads CASSTRTAGTEAFF. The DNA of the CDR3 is TGTGCCAGCAGTACCCGGACGGCTGGGACTGAAGCTTTCTTT.

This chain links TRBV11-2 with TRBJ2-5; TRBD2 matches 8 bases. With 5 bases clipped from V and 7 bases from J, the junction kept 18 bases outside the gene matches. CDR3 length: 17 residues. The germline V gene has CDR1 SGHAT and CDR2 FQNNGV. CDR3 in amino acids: CASSPQLAGWGRGTQYF. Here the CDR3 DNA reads TGTGCCAGCAGCCCCCAATTAGCGGGGTGGGGCCGGGGGACCCAGTACTTC.

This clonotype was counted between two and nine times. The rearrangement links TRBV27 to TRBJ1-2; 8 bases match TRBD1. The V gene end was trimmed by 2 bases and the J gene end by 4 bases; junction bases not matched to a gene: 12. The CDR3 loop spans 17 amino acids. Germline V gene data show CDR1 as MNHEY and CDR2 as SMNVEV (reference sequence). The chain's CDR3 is CASSLRATGVGGYGYTF. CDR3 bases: TGTGCCAGCAGTTTACGGGCGACAGGGGTTGGGGGCTATGGCTACACCTTC.